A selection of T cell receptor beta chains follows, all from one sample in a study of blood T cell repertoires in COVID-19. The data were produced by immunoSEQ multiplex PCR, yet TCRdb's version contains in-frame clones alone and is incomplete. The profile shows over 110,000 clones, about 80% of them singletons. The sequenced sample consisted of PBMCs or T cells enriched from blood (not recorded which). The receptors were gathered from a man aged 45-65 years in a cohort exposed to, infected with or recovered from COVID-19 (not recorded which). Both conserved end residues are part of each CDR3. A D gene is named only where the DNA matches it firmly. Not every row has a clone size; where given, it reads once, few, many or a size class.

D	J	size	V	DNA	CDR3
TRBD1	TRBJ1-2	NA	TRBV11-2	TGTGCCAGCAGCACCCGACAGGGCCACTATGGCTACACCTTC	CASSTRQGHYGYTF
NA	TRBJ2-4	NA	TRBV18	TGTGCCAGCTCACCACCCCCGACAGGAAACATTCAGTACTTC	CASSPPPTGNIQYF
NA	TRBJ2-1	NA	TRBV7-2	TGTGCCAGCAGCTTAGGGAGGGGGACAGCTTACAATGAGCAGTTCTTC	CASSLGRGTAYNEQFF
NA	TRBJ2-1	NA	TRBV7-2	TGTGCCAGCAGCTTACAGGCGGGGTCTTACAATGAGCAGTTCTTC	CASSLQAGSYNEQFF
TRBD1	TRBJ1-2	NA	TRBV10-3	TGTGCCATCAGTGAGGAGTTGCAGGGGGACTATGGCTACACCTTC	CAISEELQGDYGYTF
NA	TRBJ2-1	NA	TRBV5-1	TGCGCCAGCAGCTTGTTGGGGTTCGGGGTCCACAATGAGCAGTTCTTC	CASSLLGFGVHNEQFF
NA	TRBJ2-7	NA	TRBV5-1	TGCGCCAGCAGCCCCTTAACAGGGTCTCTCGAGCAGTACTTC	CASSPLTGSLEQYF
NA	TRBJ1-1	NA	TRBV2	TGTGCCAGCAGTGTGGGGTACGGGAGGGGAACTGAAGCTTTCTTT	CASSVGYGRGTEAFF
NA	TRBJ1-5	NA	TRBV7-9	TGTGCCAGCAGCTTGACGGAACCTAGTCAGCCCCAGCATTTT	CASSLTEPSQPQHF
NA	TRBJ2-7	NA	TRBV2	TGTGCCAGCGACGAATGGGCCAACGAGCAGTACTTC	CASDEWANEQYF
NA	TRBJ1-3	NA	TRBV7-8	TGTGCCAGCAGCGCGCGGGTTTCGGATGGGGGAAACACCATATATTTT	CASSARVSDGGNTIYF
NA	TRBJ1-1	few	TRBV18	TGTGCCAGCTCACAACAGGGATTGCGGATGAACACTGAAGCTTTCTTT	CASSQQGLRMNTEAFF
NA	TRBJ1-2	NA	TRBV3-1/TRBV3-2	TGTGCCAGCAGCCAGGGGATTGGAGGTGACTATGGCTACACCTTC	CASSQGIGGDYGYTF
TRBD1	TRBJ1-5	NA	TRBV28	TGTGCCAGCAGGAGACAGGGTCTGGGTAATCAGCCCCAGCATTTT	CASRRQGLGNQPQHF
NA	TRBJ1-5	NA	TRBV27	TGTGCCAGCAGTTTAGGGAGGGTGCTTCAGCCCCAGCATTTT	CASSLGRVLQPQHF
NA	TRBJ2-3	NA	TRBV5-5	TGTGCCAGCAGCTTGCTCGCAGATACGCAGTATTTT	CASSLLADTQYF
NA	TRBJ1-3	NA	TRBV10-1	TGCGCCAGCAGTGACTATCCTGGAAACACCATATATTTT	CASSDYPGNTIYF
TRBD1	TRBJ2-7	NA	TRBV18	TGTGCCAGCTCACCCCCGGGACAGGGGGCAGGGGAGCAGTACTTC	CASSPPGQGAGEQYF
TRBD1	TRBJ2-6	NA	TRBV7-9	TGTGCCAGCAGCTTAGGGACAGGGGGCTTAAGGGCCAACGTCCTGACTTTC	CASSLGTGGLRANVLTF
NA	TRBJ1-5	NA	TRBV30	TGTGCCTGGGGCACGCGTCGGGGCAATCAGCCCCAGCATTTT	CAWGTRRGNQPQHF
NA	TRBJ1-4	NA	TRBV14	TGTGCCAGCCAGGAGGGAATCGGTGAAAAACTGTTTTTT	CASQEGIGEKLFF
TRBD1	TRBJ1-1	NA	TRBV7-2	TGTGCCAGCAGTTTTTGGGACAGGGCGAACACTGAAGCTTTCTTT	CASSFWDRANTEAFF
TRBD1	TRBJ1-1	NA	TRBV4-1	TGCGCCAGCAGCCAAGACAGGACAGGTAAGAACACTGAAGCTTTCTTT	CASSQDRTGKNTEAFF
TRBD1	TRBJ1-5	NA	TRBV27	TGTGCCAGCAGTTCCAGGGGGGATCAGCCCCAGCATTTT	CASSSRGDQPQHF
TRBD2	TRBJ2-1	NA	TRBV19	TGTGCCAGTAGTTTCATTCCGGGACTAGCGGGAGACAATGAGCAGTTCTTC	CASSFIPGLAGDNEQFF
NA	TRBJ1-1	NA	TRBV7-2	TGTGCCAGCAGCTTAATGCTGGGGAGCACTGAAGCTTTCTTT	CASSLMLGSTEAFF
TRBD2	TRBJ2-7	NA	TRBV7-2	TGTGCCAGCAGCTTAGATAGCGGGGGGCTCCCCTACGAGCAGTACTTC	CASSLDSGGLPYEQYF
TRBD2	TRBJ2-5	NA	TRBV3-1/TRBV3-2	TGTGCCAGCAGCCAAGAACCCGCCCTTAGCGGGAAAGAGACCCAGTACTTC	CASSQEPALSGKETQYF
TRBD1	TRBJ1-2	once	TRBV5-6	TGTGCCAGCAGCTTTACGGGACAGGGTTTAGATGGCTACACCTTC	CASSFTGQGLDGYTF
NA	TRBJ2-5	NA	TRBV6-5	TGTGCCAGCAAGGAGCTGGATCAAGAGACCCAGTACTTC	CASKELDQETQYF
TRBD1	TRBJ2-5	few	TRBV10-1	TGCGCCAGCGGGGGGACAGGCCTCCAAGAGACCCAGTACTTC	CASGGTGLQETQYF
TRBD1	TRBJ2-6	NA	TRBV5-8	TGTGCCAGCAGCTTGGCCGGGACAGGGGTTAGCTCTGGGGCCAACGTCCTGACTTTC	CASSLAGTGVSSGANVLTF
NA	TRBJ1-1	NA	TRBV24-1	TGTGCCACCAGTGAAGGAGGCGGGACTGAAGCTTTCTTT	CATSEGGGTEAFF
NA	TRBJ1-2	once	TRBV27	TGTGCCACCCGGTCATTAGGGGGACGCTATGGCTACACCTTC	CATRSLGGRYGYTF
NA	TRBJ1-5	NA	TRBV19	TGTGCCACCGGGGGACTGGCCTCCAATCAGCCCCAGCATTTT	CATGGLASNQPQHF
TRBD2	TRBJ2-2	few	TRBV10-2	TGCGCCAGCAGTGAGGGCGGGAGGAACGGGGAGCTGTTTTTT	CASSEGGRNGELFF
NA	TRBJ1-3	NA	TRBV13	TGTGCCAGCAGCGATAGCCGCGGGGCTTCATATGGAAACACCATATATTTT	CASSDSRGASYGNTIYF
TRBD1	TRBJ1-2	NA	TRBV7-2	TGTGCCAGCAGCTTAGGCACAGGGGTGAAGGATGGCTACACCTTC	CASSLGTGVKDGYTF
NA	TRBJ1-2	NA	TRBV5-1	TGCGCCAGCAGCTTGGGGCTCCATGGCTACACCTTC	CASSLGLHGYTF
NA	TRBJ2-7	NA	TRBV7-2	TGTGCCAGCAGCCCCGAGACTCCCCAAGGGGCTTGGGACGAGCAGTACTTC	CASSPETPQGAWDEQYF
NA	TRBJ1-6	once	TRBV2	TGTGCCAGCGACAGCCTAACAAGCTCCTATAATTCACCCCTCCACTTT	CASDSLTSSYNSPLHF
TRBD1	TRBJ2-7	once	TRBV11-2	TGTGCCAGCAGCTTGGACAGGACTTTCTACGAGCAGTACTTC	CASSLDRTFYEQYF
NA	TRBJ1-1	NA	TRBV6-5	TGTGCCAGCACCCGCCGGCCTATTGGGGGGACTGAAGCTTTCTTT	CASTRRPIGGTEAFF
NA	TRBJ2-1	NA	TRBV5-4	TGTGCCAGCAGCTTGGGCGGTGCTACCTACAATGAGCAGTTCTTC	CASSLGGATYNEQFF
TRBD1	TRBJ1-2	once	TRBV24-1	TGTGCCACCAGTGAGACCGGGACAGGTAACTATGGCTACACCTTC	CATSETGTGNYGYTF
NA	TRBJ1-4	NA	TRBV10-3	TGTGCCATCACAGGGGTGAATGAAAAACTGTTTTTT	CAITGVNEKLFF
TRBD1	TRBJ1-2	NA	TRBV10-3	TGTGCCATCAGTGAGTCAGACAGGGGGTATGGCTACACCTTC	CAISESDRGYGYTF
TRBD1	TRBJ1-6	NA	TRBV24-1	TGTGCCACCAGTGATTTAGCCGGGACAGGGTATAATTCACCCCTCCACTTT	CATSDLAGTGYNSPLHF
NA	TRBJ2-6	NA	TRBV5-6	TGTGCCAGCAGCTTAGGGGTCAGAATCTACTCTGGGGCCAACGTCCTGACTTTC	CASSLGVRIYSGANVLTF
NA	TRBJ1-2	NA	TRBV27	TGTGCCAGCAGTCCTGGGCTTCCCTATGGCTACACCTTC	CASSPGLPYGYTF
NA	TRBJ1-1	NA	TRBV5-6	TGTGCCAGCAGCGGGGAGGGGGGAACTGAAGCTTTCTTT	CASSGEGGTEAFF
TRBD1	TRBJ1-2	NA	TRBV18	TGTGCCAGCTCACCCAGGACAGGGGACCTCTATGGCTACACCTTC	CASSPRTGDLYGYTF
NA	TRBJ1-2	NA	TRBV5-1	TGCGCCAGCAGCTTGGTAGAGGCTTCTAACTATGGCTACACCTTC	CASSLVEASNYGYTF